This TCR beta chain was obtained from a study of T cell changes during pregnancy in multiple sclerosis. Generated by immunoSEQ multiplex PCR, the TCRdb table keeps only in-frame clones and is missing some. The top ten hold approximately 0.84% of the sample, which has just over 65,000 clones, about 90% seen once. V was pared by 5 bases and J by 2 bases, with 26 bases between. Germline lookup yields CDR1 SGHVS and CDR2 FQNEAQ. The CDR3 runs 19 residues. This TCR was recovered from a female donor with multiple sclerosis, enrolled in a pregnancy study. Sequenced here: peripheral blood, sampled in the second trimester of pregnancy. This sequence joins TRBV7-8 and TRBJ2-3, with a possible D match to TRBD2 (6 bases). This CDR3 reads CASSHLDPPGTPDTDTQYF. The CDR3 DNA reads TGTGCCAGCAGCCATCTAGACCCTCCCGGGACTCCGGACACAGATACGCAGTATTTT. The full variable domain, rest sourced from reference TRBV7-8 and TRBJ2-3, is GAGVSQSPRYKVAKRGQDVALRCDPISGHVSLFWYQQALGQGPEFLTYFQNEAQLDKSGLPSDRFFAERPEGSVSTLKIQRTQQEDSAVYLCASSHLDPPGTPDTDTQYFGPGTRLTVL.